This T cell receptor (beta chain) originates from a study of T-cell reconstitution after alpha-beta-depleted transplantation in children listed by TCRdb under 2016. Study-wide context: Using TCR repertoire profiling, the study followed T-cell immune reconstitution in a quantitative way in children after TCRalphabeta/CD19-depleted allogeneic hematopoietic cell transplantation.

Sample treatment or condition, as interpreted from the label and publication: allogeneic hematopoietic cell transplantation with graft depleted of TCRalphabeta T cells and CD19 B cells. Transplant recipients were children who received TCRalphabeta/CD19-depleted allogeneic hematopoietic cell grafts. Many counts were recorded for this clonotype. The specificity of this receptor is unknown. Base quality data are lacking; no much larger clone is found one base away. The library was produced with PCR. Data came from an Illumina HiSeq 2500. Molecular barcoding was employed in the preparation of TCR libraries, with unique molecular identifiers being used to normalize TCRbeta repertoire quantification. TCRdb's own reprocessing of the public reads used fastp at Q25 and MiXCR and kept productive beta chains. CDR3 protein sequences are deduplicated, and each keeps its most common genes and DNA. This sample lists around 670,000 distinct CDR3 sequences; about an eighth were detected once. Of the sample, 0.79% is held by the ten largest clones.

The CDR3 has 14 amino acids, counting the end cysteine and phenylalanine. Only the CDR3 portion is preserved as DNA: 42 bases, with reading frame beginning at the first base. Reading the germline V gene (reference sequence) gives CDR1 DFQATT and CDR2 SNEGSKA. Cut back by 0 bases and 5 bases, the V and J ends lie 11 bases apart. The full study reports these points: Hyperexpanded clone frequencies declined over subsequent months; after one year, T-cell counts and TCRbeta diversity were mostly attributed to newly produced T cells. In some patients, the high TCRbeta diversity seen at day 60 was put down to recipient T cells and intrathymic progenitors that had survived conditioning. Apparently early alphabetaT-cell count recovery about two months after transplant reportedly relied on only several hundred rapidly expanded clones derived from non-depleted graft cells.

This sequence uses TRBV20-1 and TRBJ2-1; 5 matching bases give a weak D call of TRBD2. The receptor comes from a girl aged 2 to 9 with congenital amegakaryocytic thrombocytopenia, due to receive a stem cell transplant. Sequenced material: PBMCs, taken before TCRalphabeta/CD19-depleted stem cell transplant. The CDR3 corresponds to CSARDRRRDNEQFF. The DNA sequence reads TGCAGTGCTAGAGATAGGAGGCGGGACAATGAGCAGTTCTTC.